This T cell receptor beta chain is from a study of OX40 agonist ivuxolimab in advanced cancers. Study summary: The mean age was approximately 60 years, ranging from about 23 to 79, with around four fifths of participants male. Overall study findings and caveats: What antigens the expanded peripheral T cells recognized was never established.

The table came from immunoSEQ multiplex PCR; TCRdb's copy has only in-frame clones and leaves some out. The sample records fewer than 100,000 clones, roughly nine tenths being singletons. CDR3 size: 14 residues. V gave up 7 bases and J gave up 0 bases; unmatched junction bases: 6. Looked up from germline, CDR1 is MDHEN and CDR2 is SYDVKM. This clone was counted between two and nine times. Its antigen is currently unknown. The sequence was obtained from an adult with an advanced solid tumor such as melanoma, head and neck, liver or kidney cancer. Sample: CD4+ or CD8+ T cells sorted from blood, taken in a trial of the OX40 agonist ivuxolimab. The rearrangement uses TRBV28 and TRBJ2-7, with TRBD2 identical over 7 bases. The CDR3 DNA reads TGTGCCAGCACCTCTAGCGGCAGCTCCTACGAGCAGTACTTC. This translates into CASTSSGSSYEQYF. The whole variable domain, filled in from reference TRBV28 and TRBJ2-7, reads DVKVTQSSRYLVKRTGEKVFLECVQDMDHENMFWYRQDPGLGLRLIYFSYDVKMKEKGDIPEGYSVSREKKERFSLILESASTNQTSMYLCASTSSGSSYEQYFGPGTRLTVT.